The 5 T cell receptor beta chains given below trace back to one sample, sequenced in a study of T cell repertoires in cytomegalovirus infection. What these receptors recognize is not known. TCRdb re-called the reads through MiXCR, storing one row per CDR3 protein. Altogether approximately 280,000 distinct CDR3 sequences are present, around 20% being singletons, with the ten largest covering roughly a fifth. The sequences come from cultured PBMCs, collected from culture after CMV antigen stimulation. The source is a human donor in good health (CMV status not recorded). Some clones in this sample may be carry-over from other donors' samples.

This clonotype was observed a handful of times. V is TRBV20-1 and J is TRBJ1-1; possibly TRBD1 for D (6 bases). With 3 bases removed from V and 0 bases from J, the gap between germline ends came to 8 bases. The CDR3 is 13 amino acids. From germline, CDR1 is DFQATT and CDR2 SNEGSKA (reference sequence). The CDR3 loop is CSARGTLNTEAFF. The CDR3 DNA reads TGCAGTGCTAGGGGGACACTGAACACTGAAGCTTTCTTT.

The gene calls are TRBV19 and TRBJ1-5; a possible D gene is TRBD1 (5 bases). The CDR3 loop spans 15 amino acids. Trimming took off 1 base at V and 4 bases at J, with 11 bases between the two ends. Germline V CDR1 and CDR2: LNHDA, SQIVND (reference sequence). Here the CDR3 reads CASSIARGLNQPQHF. CDR3 DNA sequence: TGTGCCAGTAGTATAGCTCGGGGACTAAATCAGCCCCAGCATTTT.

For this clonotype: Relative to the germline gene, one junction end is altered; a read error may explain this. V gene TRBV12-3 or TRBV12-4 combines with J gene TRBJ2-1, with D possibly matching TRBD2 (6 bases). The CDR3 is 15 amino acids. CDR3 sequence (DNA): TGTGTCAGCAGCCGGAGCGGGCCGCAAGTGGGGGAGCAGTTCTTC. This gives the protein CVSSRSGPQVGEQFF.

The chain uses TRBV6-6 and TRBJ2-3; possible D gene TRBD2, 5 bases. Trimming pared 0 bases from V and 4 bases from J, leaving 5 bases between. Germline V lookup: CDR1 MNHNY, CDR2 SVGAGI (reference sequence). The CDR3 covers 13 residues. The CDR3 protein is CASSYSRADTQYF. The DNA for the CDR3 is TGTGCCAGCAGTTACTCGAGGGCAGATACGCAGTATTTT.

This clonotype was seen only a few times. The chain recombines TRBV12-3 or TRBV12-4 with TRBJ2-3; the D is unclear. The CDR3 runs to 11 residues. V lost 3 bases and J 7 bases, leaving 5 bases between the germline ends. The CDR3 region is CASSFRHTQYF. The CDR3 DNA sequence: TGTGCCAGCAGTTTTAGACATACGCAGTATTTT.